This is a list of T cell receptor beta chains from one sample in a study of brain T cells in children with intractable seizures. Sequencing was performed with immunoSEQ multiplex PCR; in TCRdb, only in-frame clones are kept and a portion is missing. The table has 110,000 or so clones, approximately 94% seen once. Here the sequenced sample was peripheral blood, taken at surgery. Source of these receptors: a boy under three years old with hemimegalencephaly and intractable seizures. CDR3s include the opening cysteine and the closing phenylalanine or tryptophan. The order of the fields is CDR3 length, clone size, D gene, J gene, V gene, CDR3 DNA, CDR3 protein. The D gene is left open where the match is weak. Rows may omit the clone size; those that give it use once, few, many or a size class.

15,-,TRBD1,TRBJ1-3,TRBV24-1,TGTGCCACCAGTGACCCGGGACAGGGAGGAAACACCATATATTTT,CATSDPGQGGNTIYF
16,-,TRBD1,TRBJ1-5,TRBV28,TGTGCCAGCAGTTTATGGGACAGGACAAGGGATCAGCCCCAGCATTTT,CASSLWDRTRDQPQHF
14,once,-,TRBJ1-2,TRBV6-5,TGTGCCAGCACTCGGCGAGTGCCAGACTATGGCTACACCTTC,CASTRRVPDYGYTF
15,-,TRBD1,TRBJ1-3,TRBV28,TGTGCCAGCAGTCTCGAGGGACAGATAGGAAACACCATATATTTT,CASSLEGQIGNTIYF
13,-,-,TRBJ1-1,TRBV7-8,TGTGCCAGCAGCCGACAGGAGGGCACTGAAGCTTTCTTT,CASSRQEGTEAFF
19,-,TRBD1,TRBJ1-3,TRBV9,TGTGCCAGCAGCGTAGCTGGCGGGACAGGCTCTAGCTCTGGAAACACCATATATTTT,CASSVAGGTGSSSGNTIYF
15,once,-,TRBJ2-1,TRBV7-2,TGTGCCAGCAGTCTCAGGTGGAGCTCCTACAATGAGCAGTTCTTC,CASSLRWSSYNEQFF
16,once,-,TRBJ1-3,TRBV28,TGTGCCAGCAGTTTCCTGGCAGGGCCTTCGGGAAACACCATATATTTT,CASSFLAGPSGNTIYF
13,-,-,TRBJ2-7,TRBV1,TGCACCAGCAGCCAAGACCCCCGTTACGAGCAGTACTTC,CTSSQDPRYEQYF
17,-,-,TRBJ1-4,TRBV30,TGTGCCTGGAGTGTACGGGGGACCCTCTCGGCTAATGAAAAACTGTTTTTT,CAWSVRGTLSANEKLFF
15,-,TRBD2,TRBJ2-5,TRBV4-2,TGTGCCAGCAGCCAAGATGGGGCCGGGGGGGAGACCCAGTACTTC,CASSQDGAGGETQYF
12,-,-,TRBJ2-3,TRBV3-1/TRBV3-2,TGTGCCAGCAGCCAATATGCAGATACGCAGTATTTT,CASSQYADTQYF
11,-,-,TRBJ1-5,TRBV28,TGTGCCAGCAGCTTTCGTCAGCCCCAGCATTTT,CASSFRQPQHF
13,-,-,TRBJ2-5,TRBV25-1,TGTGCCAGCCGCTGGGGATCCCAAGAGACCCAGTACTTC,CASRWGSQETQYF
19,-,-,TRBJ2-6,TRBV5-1,TGCGCCAGCTCAATGACTCGGGTCCCTTGGGGCTCTGGGGCCAACGTCCTGACTTTC,CASSMTRVPWGSGANVLTF
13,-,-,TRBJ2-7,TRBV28,TGTGCCAGCAGTTTGAGGGGCCCCTACGAGCAGTACTTC,CASSLRGPYEQYF
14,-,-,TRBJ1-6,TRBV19,TGTGCCAGTAGTATCCCCGACCATAATTCACCCCTCCACTTT,CASSIPDHNSPLHF
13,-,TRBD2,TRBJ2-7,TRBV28,TGTGCCAGCACCCGAGCCGGGACTACCGAGCAGTACTTC,CASTRAGTTEQYF
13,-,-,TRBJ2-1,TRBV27,TGTGCCAGCAGTCCATTAAGTGGGGATGAGCAGTTCTTC,CASSPLSGDEQFF
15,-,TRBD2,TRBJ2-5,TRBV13,TGTGCCAGCAGCTCACTAGCGGGGACCCAAGAGACCCAGTACTTC,CASSSLAGTQETQYF
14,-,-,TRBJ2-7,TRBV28,TGTGCCAGCAGACCAACAGGGAAGGGCTACGAGCAGTACTTC,CASRPTGKGYEQYF
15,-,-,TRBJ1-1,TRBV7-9,TGTGCCAGCAGCTTTGGGGACGGATATAACACTGAAGCTTTCTTT,CASSFGDGYNTEAFF
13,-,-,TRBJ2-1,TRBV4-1,TGCGCCAGCAGCCAAGATCAATGGAATGAGCAGTTCTTC,CASSQDQWNEQFF
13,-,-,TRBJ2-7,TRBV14,TGTGCCAGCAACCGGGACCAGGACTACGAGCAGTACTTC,CASNRDQDYEQYF
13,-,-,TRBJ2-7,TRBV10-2,TGCGCCAGCACTCCGACTAGTTCGGGCGAGCAGTACTTC,CASTPTSSGEQYF
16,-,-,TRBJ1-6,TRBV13,TGTGCCAGCAGCCGTACCGGGGGCTCTGGTAATTCACCCCTCCACTTT,CASSRTGGSGNSPLHF
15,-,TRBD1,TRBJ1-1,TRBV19,TGTGCCAGTAGTCCTACGGACAGGTCGAACACTGAAGCTTTCTTT,CASSPTDRSNTEAFF
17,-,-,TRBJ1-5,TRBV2,TGTGCCAGCAGTGAGGGGGCCGGGACAAGGGACAATCAGCCCCAGCATTTT,CASSEGAGTRDNQPQHF